Listed here is a single T cell receptor beta chain. Its antigen is as yet unknown. The patients serving as multiple sclerosis controls were treatment-naive. They had stable or active relapsing-remitting disease and fulfilled revised McDonald criteria. Purification of the CD8+ and CD4+ T cells relied on negative isolation, and TEMRA cells underwent FACS enrichment. The data are from a study of CD8 T cells in Susac syndrome. Points from the study as a whole: The authors acknowledged that their TCR sequencing and HLA analysis involved a relatively small number of individuals.

After extraction with the RNeasy kit, 0.5 to 1 ug of the RNA was reverse transcribed using random hexamers. With immunoSEQ multiplex PCR, TCR beta CDR3 was amplified across 54 Vbeta and 13 Jbeta. TCRdb re-called the immunoSEQ multiplex PCR reads through MiXCR, storing one row per CDR3 protein. This table has hundreds of thousands of distinct CDR3 sequences, about 88% appearing once. The ends were cut back, 3 bases at V and 2 bases at J, with 12 bases in the middle. From germline, CDR1 is MNHEY and CDR2 SVGAGI. The CDR3 consists of 15 residues. This TCR was sampled from a human donor with multiple sclerosis. The rearrangement joins TRBV6-5 to TRBJ2-3; unclear D gene. What was sequenced was CD8+ T cells from PBMCs. CDR3 sequence: CASSYTAPSTDTQYF. Written as DNA, the CDR3 is TGTGCCAGCAGTTATACGGCCCCCTCCACAGATACGCAGTATTTT.